This record looks at one T cell receptor (beta chain) sequence and its context. Antigen: not known. CDR1 and CDR2 (germline): SQVTM, ANQGSEA. CDR3 length equals 13 residues. V lost 4 bases and J lost 0, with 9 bases in between. These data are taken from a study of OX40 agonist ivuxolimab in advanced cancers. Across the whole study: Every 2 weeks, patients got intravenous ivuxolimab at one of six dose levels (0.01-10 mg/kg). Study-wide results and limits: Which antigen the expanded peripheral T cells recognized is unknown.

The cohort excluded patients with autoimmune disease history or systemic immunosuppression. Data came from immunoSEQ multiplex PCR; TCRdb stores just in-frame clones and leaves some out. Of around 53,000 clones detected, approximately 91% appear once; the ten largest clones hold approximately 7.2%. This clonotype was obtained from an adult with an advanced solid tumor such as melanoma, head and neck, liver or kidney cancer. The V gene is TRBV29-1, the J gene TRBJ1-1, with D hard to call. Sequenced here: CD4+ or CD8+ T cells sorted from blood, sampled in a trial of the OX40 agonist ivuxolimab. As DNA, the CDR3 is TGCAGCGTTGTCCAGCGGATGAACACTGAAGCTTTCTTT. Protein product: CSVVQRMNTEAFF.